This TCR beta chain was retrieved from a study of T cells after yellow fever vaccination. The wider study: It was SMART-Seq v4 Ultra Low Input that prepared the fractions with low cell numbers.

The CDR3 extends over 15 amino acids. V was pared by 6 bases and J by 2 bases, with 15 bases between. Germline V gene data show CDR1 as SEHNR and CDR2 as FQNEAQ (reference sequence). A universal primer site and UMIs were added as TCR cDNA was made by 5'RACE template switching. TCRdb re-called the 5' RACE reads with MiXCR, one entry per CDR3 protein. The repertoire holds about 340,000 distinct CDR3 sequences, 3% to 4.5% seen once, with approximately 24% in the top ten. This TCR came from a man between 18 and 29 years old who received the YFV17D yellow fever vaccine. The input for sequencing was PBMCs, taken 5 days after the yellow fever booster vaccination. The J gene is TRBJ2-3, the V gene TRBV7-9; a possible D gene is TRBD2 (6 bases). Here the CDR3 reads CASSSRGIHTDTQYF. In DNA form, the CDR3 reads TGTGCCAGCAGTTCACGGGGGATTCACACAGATACGCAGTATTTT.